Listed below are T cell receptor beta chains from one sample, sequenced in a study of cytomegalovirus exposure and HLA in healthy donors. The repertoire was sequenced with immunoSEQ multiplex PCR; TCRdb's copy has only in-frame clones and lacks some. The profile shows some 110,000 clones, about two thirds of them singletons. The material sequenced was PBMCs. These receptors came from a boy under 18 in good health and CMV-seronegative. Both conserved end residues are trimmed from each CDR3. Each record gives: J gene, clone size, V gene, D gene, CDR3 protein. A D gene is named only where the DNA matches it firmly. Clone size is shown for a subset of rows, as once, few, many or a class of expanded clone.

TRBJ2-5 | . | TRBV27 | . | ASTPGKTETQY
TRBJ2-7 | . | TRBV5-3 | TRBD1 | ARSFPGQGFYEQY
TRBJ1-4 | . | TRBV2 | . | ASSEEALGEKLF
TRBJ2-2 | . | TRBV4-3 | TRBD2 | ASSQSYFPSGPRWDGELF
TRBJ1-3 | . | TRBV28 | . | ASRDGGEGGNTIY
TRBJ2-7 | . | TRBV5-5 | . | ASSGGQIEQY
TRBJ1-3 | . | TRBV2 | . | ASSEDLSGNTIY
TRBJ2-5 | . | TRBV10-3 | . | ATSDSTGETQY
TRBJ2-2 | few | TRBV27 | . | ASSPRFVTGELF
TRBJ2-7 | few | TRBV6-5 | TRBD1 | ASQRQGEQY
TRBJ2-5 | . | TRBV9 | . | ASSARRQSLGETQY
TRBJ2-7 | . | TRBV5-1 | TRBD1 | ASSPRQGRDFYEQY
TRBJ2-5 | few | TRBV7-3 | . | ASSLRPQETQY
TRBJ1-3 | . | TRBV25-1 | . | ASSGDFFSGNTIY
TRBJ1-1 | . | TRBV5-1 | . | ASSWAGLDTEAF
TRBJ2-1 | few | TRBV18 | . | ASSPPGGLTYNEQF
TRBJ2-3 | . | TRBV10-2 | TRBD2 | ASSGLAGATDTQY
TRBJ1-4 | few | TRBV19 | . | ASRISGGRGEKLF
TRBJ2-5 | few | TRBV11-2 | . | ASSLYAGEGETQY
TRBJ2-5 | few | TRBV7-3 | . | ASSCRDSETQY
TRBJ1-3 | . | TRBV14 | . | ASSQAVRDSGNTIY
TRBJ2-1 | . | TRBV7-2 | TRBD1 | ASSLNRGNEQF
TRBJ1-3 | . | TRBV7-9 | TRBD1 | ASSYGQGNTIY
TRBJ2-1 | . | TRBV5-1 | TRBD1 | ASSSRDRVGPSSYNEQF
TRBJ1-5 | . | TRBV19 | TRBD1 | ASSIGIQGYQPQH
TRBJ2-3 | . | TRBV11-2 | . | ASSLDRADTQY
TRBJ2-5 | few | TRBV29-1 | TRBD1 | SGLGTGGQETQY
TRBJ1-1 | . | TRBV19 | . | ASSIDLEPNTEAF
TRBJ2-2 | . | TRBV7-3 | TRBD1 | ASSIDRGTGELF
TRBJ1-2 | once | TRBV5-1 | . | ASSLSGADYGYT
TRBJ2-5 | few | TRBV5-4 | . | ASSSDYGEQY
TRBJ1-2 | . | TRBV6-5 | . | ASSPPGKNGYT
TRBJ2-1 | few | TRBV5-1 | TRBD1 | ASSKDRDRYNEQF
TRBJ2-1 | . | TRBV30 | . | AWSGSGEQF
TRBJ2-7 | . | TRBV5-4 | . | ASSPQMGTFGTLSYEQY